Listed below are T cell receptor beta chains from one sample, sequenced in a study of T-cell reconstitution after alpha-beta-depleted transplantation in children. TCRdb processed the PCR reads anew with MiXCR; each CDR3 protein has one entry. The table shows under 850,000 distinct CDR3 sequences, with around 13% occurring only once. Here the sequenced sample was PBMCs, taken before TCRalphabeta/CD19-depleted stem cell transplant. The receptors shown here come from a girl under 10 years old with congenital amegakaryocytic thrombocytopenia, due to receive a stem cell transplant. The CDR3 runs from the conserved cysteine through the conserved F or W. Each record gives: J gene, V gene, clone size, D gene, CDR3 protein, CDR3 DNA. D genes are given only for firm matches. Not all rows give a size; the values are once, few, many and, for expanded clones, a class.

J gene: TRBJ2-7; V gene: TRBV20-1; clone size: -; D gene: -; CDR3 protein: CSARDILKSYEQYF; CDR3 DNA: TGCAGTGCTAGAGATATACTAAAATCCTACGAGCAGTACTTC
J gene: TRBJ2-1; V gene: TRBV10-3; clone size: many; D gene: TRBD2; CDR3 protein: CAISESRLADSYNEQFF; CDR3 DNA: TGTGCCATCAGTGAGTCGAGACTAGCGGACTCCTACAATGAGCAGTTCTTC
J gene: TRBJ2-1; V gene: TRBV5-1; clone size: -; D gene: -; CDR3 protein: CASSLWGNEQLF; CDR3 DNA: TGCGCCAGCAGCTTGTGGGGCAATGAGCAGCTCTTC
J gene: TRBJ1-5; V gene: TRBV20-1; clone size: few; D gene: -; CDR3 protein: CSASMGGGGKPQHF; CDR3 DNA: TGCAGTGCTAGCATGGGTGGGGGAGGTAAGCCCCAGCATTTT
J gene: TRBJ2-1; V gene: TRBV5-1; clone size: -; D gene: TRBD2; CDR3 protein: CASSRSGTRSSYNEQFF; CDR3 DNA: TGCGCCAGCAGCCGTAGCGGGACGAGAAGCTCCTACAATGAGCAGTTCTTC
J gene: TRBJ2-2; V gene: TRBV10-3; clone size: few; D gene: -; CDR3 protein: CAIGVGIVGGELFF; CDR3 DNA: TGTGCCATCGGGGTTGGGATAGTCGGCGGGGAGCTGTTTTTT
J gene: TRBJ1-4; V gene: TRBV6-5; clone size: many; D gene: -; CDR3 protein: CASSYRGGTPAQLFF; CDR3 DNA: TGTGCCAGCAGTTACAGGGGGGGCACCCCAGCACAACTGTTTTTT
J gene: TRBJ2-1; V gene: TRBV20-1; clone size: -; D gene: TRBD2; CDR3 protein: CCARDRLLAGASNEQFF; CDR3 DNA: TGCTGTGCTAGAGATCGGCTACTAGCGGGAGCTAGTAATGAGCAGTTCTTC
J gene: TRBJ2-2; V gene: TRBV28; clone size: -; D gene: TRBD2; CDR3 protein: CASSLYRTSGSGGELFF; CDR3 DNA: TGTGCCAGCAGTTTATACCGGACTAGCGGGAGTGGCGGGGAGCTGTTTTTT
J gene: TRBJ1-5; V gene: TRBV5-4; clone size: few; D gene: TRBD1; CDR3 protein: CASSPPGTGPPQPQHF; CDR3 DNA: TGTGCCAGCAGCCCCCCAGGGACAGGTCCCCCACAGCCCCAGCATTTT
J gene: TRBJ2-5; V gene: TRBV5-1; clone size: -; D gene: TRBD2; CDR3 protein: CASSLGTGGGVETQYF; CDR3 DNA: TGCGCCAGCAGCTTGGGAACGGGAGGAGGCGTAGAGACCCAGTACTTC
J gene: TRBJ2-2; V gene: TRBV29-1; clone size: -; D gene: TRBD2; CDR3 protein: CSVEPSGNGELFF; CDR3 DNA: TGCAGCGTTGAACCTAGCGGGAACGGGGAGCTGTTTTTT
J gene: TRBJ2-3; V gene: TRBV5-1; clone size: many; D gene: -; CDR3 protein: CASSLWLGRSTDTQYF; CDR3 DNA: TGCGCCAGCAGCTTGTGGCTGGGTAGGAGCACAGATACGCAGTATTTT
J gene: TRBJ2-5; V gene: TRBV20-1; clone size: many; D gene: TRBD2; CDR3 protein: CSALPYQTSGRETQYF; CDR3 DNA: TGCAGTGCTTTACCTTACCAGACTAGCGGGAGAGAGACCCAGTACTTC
J gene: TRBJ1-4; V gene: TRBV6-5; clone size: many; D gene: -; CDR3 protein: CASSSLQGATNEKLFF; CDR3 DNA: TGTGCCAGCAGTTCCTTACAGGGTGCAACTAATGAAAAACTGTTTTTT
J gene: TRBJ1-6; V gene: TRBV5-5; clone size: few; D gene: -; CDR3 protein: CASSPGPGPSSPLHF; CDR3 DNA: TGTGCCAGCAGCCCCGGACCTGGGCCTTCTTCACCCCTCCACTTT
J gene: TRBJ2-7; V gene: TRBV6-5; clone size: many; D gene: -; CDR3 protein: CASSYEGGNSLEQYF; CDR3 DNA: TGTGCCAGCAGTTACGAAGGAGGAAATTCCCTCGAGCAGTACTTC
J gene: TRBJ2-4; V gene: TRBV6-5; clone size: many; D gene: TRBD2; CDR3 protein: CASKHSLTSGLGLAKNIQYF; CDR3 DNA: TGTGCCAGCAAACACTCTCTGACTAGCGGTCTCGGTCTAGCCAAAAACATTCAGTACTTC
J gene: TRBJ1-2; V gene: TRBV7-8; clone size: -; D gene: TRBD1; CDR3 protein: CASRKDRTYGYTF; CDR3 DNA: TGTGCCAGCAGAAAGGACAGGACATATGGCTACACCTTC
J gene: TRBJ2-2; V gene: TRBV5-1; clone size: many; D gene: TRBD2; CDR3 protein: CASSIEGGLAVKKRELFF; CDR3 DNA: TGCGCCAGCAGCATCGAAGGGGGACTAGCGGTTAAAAAGAGGGAGCTGTTTTTT
J gene: TRBJ2-5; V gene: TRBV5-1; clone size: many; D gene: -; CDR3 protein: CASSLIREETQYF; CDR3 DNA: TGCGCCAGCAGCTTAATACGGGAAGAGACCCAGTACTTC
J gene: TRBJ2-3; V gene: TRBV20-1; clone size: -; D gene: -; CDR3 protein: CSAPQTPWSQYF; CDR3 DNA: TGCAGTGCTCCCCAGACCCCCTGGTCGCAGTATTTT
J gene: TRBJ1-1; V gene: TRBV12-3/TRBV12-4; clone size: many; D gene: -; CDR3 protein: CASSVQGNTEAFF; CDR3 DNA: TGTGCCAGCAGTGTCCAGGGGAACACTGAAGCTTTCTTT
J gene: TRBJ2-3; V gene: TRBV7-8; clone size: many; D gene: -; CDR3 protein: CASSIGGLGYF; CDR3 DNA: TGTGCCAGCAGTATCGGGGGGCTTGGATATTTT
J gene: TRBJ2-1; V gene: TRBV7-9; clone size: -; D gene: -; CDR3 protein: CASAVGSYNEQFF; CDR3 DNA: TGTGCCAGCGCCGTTGGATCCTACAATGAGCAGTTCTTC
J gene: TRBJ2-7; V gene: TRBV5-1; clone size: many; D gene: -; CDR3 protein: CASSSQGANYEQYF; CDR3 DNA: TGCGCCAGCAGCTCACAGGGAGCCAACTACGAGCAGTACTTC
J gene: TRBJ2-1; V gene: TRBV2; clone size: few; D gene: -; CDR3 protein: CASSETDYNEQFF; CDR3 DNA: TGTGCCAGCAGTGAAACCGACTACAATGAGCAGTTCTTC
J gene: TRBJ2-3; V gene: TRBV10-3; clone size: many; D gene: -; CDR3 protein: CAISEPRRTDTQYF; CDR3 DNA: TGTGCCATCAGTGAGCCACGACGCACAGATACGCAGTATTTT
J gene: TRBJ2-7; V gene: TRBV30; clone size: -; D gene: -; CDR3 protein: CAWNPRALGNGSYEQYF; CDR3 DNA: TGTGCCTGGAACCCGAGGGCCCTAGGGAATGGGTCCTACGAGCAGTACTTC
J gene: TRBJ2-7; V gene: TRBV5-6; clone size: -; D gene: TRBD1; CDR3 protein: CASSLDPGQRIYEQYF; CDR3 DNA: TGTGCCAGCAGCTTGGATCCGGGACAGCGAATATACGAGCAGTACTTC
J gene: TRBJ2-3; V gene: TRBV5-1; clone size: many; D gene: TRBD2; CDR3 protein: CASSLGTSADTQYF; CDR3 DNA: TGCGCCAGCAGCCTCGGAACTAGCGCAGATACGCAGTATTTT
J gene: TRBJ2-1; V gene: TRBV5-1; clone size: few; D gene: TRBD1; CDR3 protein: CASSFGTDSYNEQFF; CDR3 DNA: TGCGCCAGCAGCTTTGGGACAGACTCCTACAATGAGCAGTTCTTC
J gene: TRBJ1-5; V gene: TRBV20-1; clone size: many; D gene: -; CDR3 protein: CSARDLGAGSQPQHF; CDR3 DNA: TGCAGTGCTAGAGATTTAGGGGCGGGATCGCAGCCCCAGCATTTT
J gene: TRBJ2-2; V gene: TRBV10-3; clone size: many; D gene: -; CDR3 protein: CAISELDTGELFF; CDR3 DNA: TGTGCCATCAGTGAACTGGACACCGGGGAGCTGTTTTTT
J gene: TRBJ2-7; V gene: TRBV3-1; clone size: many; D gene: -; CDR3 protein: CASSQAVFSDIYEQYF; CDR3 DNA: TGTGCCAGCAGCCAAGCGGTGTTCAGCGATATCTACGAGCAGTACTTC
J gene: TRBJ2-1; V gene: TRBV19; clone size: few; D gene: TRBD1; CDR3 protein: CASSILTGGSNEQFF; CDR3 DNA: TGTGCCAGTAGTATACTTACAGGGGGGAGTAATGAGCAGTTCTTC
J gene: TRBJ2-1; V gene: TRBV29-1; clone size: many; D gene: -; CDR3 protein: CSVVGRAYNEQFF; CDR3 DNA: TGCAGCGTTGTTGGTCGGGCCTACAATGAGCAGTTCTTC
J gene: TRBJ1-3; V gene: TRBV29-1; clone size: few; D gene: -; CDR3 protein: CSVQTTSGNTIYF; CDR3 DNA: TGCAGCGTTCAGACGACCTCTGGAAACACCATATATTTT
J gene: TRBJ2-1; V gene: TRBV6-5; clone size: -; D gene: -; CDR3 protein: CASSYGYAPPYNEQFF; CDR3 DNA: TGTGCCAGCAGTTACGGGTATGCACCCCCTTACAATGAGCAGTTCTTC
J gene: TRBJ2-3; V gene: TRBV5-1; clone size: -; D gene: TRBD2; CDR3 protein: CASTLLFSLKPILAGGPDTQYF; CDR3 DNA: TGCGCCAGCACGCTTCTGTTTTCCCTTAAACCTATACTAGCGGGAGGCCCAGATACGCAGTATTTT
J gene: TRBJ2-1; V gene: TRBV5-1; clone size: -; D gene: -; CDR3 protein: CASSALSGQVNEQFF; CDR3 DNA: TGCGCCAGCAGCGCCCTATCCGGCCAGGTCAATGAGCAGTTCTTC
J gene: TRBJ2-3; V gene: TRBV10-3; clone size: few; D gene: -; CDR3 protein: CAISDPAGRAADTQYF; CDR3 DNA: TGTGCCATCAGTGACCCAGCCGGGAGAGCGGCAGATACGCAGTATTTT
J gene: TRBJ1-1; V gene: TRBV20-1; clone size: -; D gene: -; CDR3 protein: CSARALNTEAFF; CDR3 DNA: TGCAGTGCACGGGCCTTGAACACTGAAGCTTTCTTT
J gene: TRBJ2-2; V gene: TRBV5-1; clone size: many; D gene: TRBD2; CDR3 protein: CASSLVLADTGELFF; CDR3 DNA: TGCGCCAGCAGCTTGGTACTAGCGGACACCGGGGAGCTGTTTTTT
J gene: TRBJ2-7; V gene: TRBV5-6; clone size: few; D gene: -; CDR3 protein: CASSFQGPFHEQYF; CDR3 DNA: TGTGCCAGCAGCTTTCAGGGTCCCTTCCACGAGCAGTACTTC
J gene: TRBJ2-7; V gene: TRBV5-1; clone size: -; D gene: -; CDR3 protein: CASSLGRGFSNEQYF; CDR3 DNA: TGCGCCAGCAGCTTGGGCCGCGGGTTCTCCAACGAGCAGTACTTC
J gene: TRBJ2-1; V gene: TRBV28; clone size: -; D gene: -; CDR3 protein: CASSTPDSRVPNEQFF; CDR3 DNA: TGTGCCAGCAGTACCCCGGACAGTCGGGTCCCAAATGAGCAGTTCTTC
J gene: TRBJ2-1; V gene: TRBV5-1; clone size: once; D gene: -; CDR3 protein: CASSFRDWTLGDEQFF; CDR3 DNA: TGCGCCAGCAGCTTCCGGGACTGGACTCTAGGGGATGAGCAGTTCTTC
J gene: TRBJ2-1; V gene: TRBV5-1; clone size: many; D gene: -; CDR3 protein: CASSLTTGRSNEQFF; CDR3 DNA: TGCGCCAGCAGCCTAACGACGGGCCGAAGCAATGAGCAGTTCTTC
J gene: TRBJ1-1; V gene: TRBV28; clone size: -; D gene: TRBD1; CDR3 protein: CASIGTGRVYDEAFF; CDR3 DNA: TGTGCCAGTATTGGGACAGGGAGGGTTTACGATGAAGCTTTCTTT
J gene: TRBJ2-7; V gene: TRBV6-2/TRBV6-3; clone size: -; D gene: TRBD1; CDR3 protein: CASMGRQGAAEQYF; CDR3 DNA: TGTGCCAGCATGGGAAGACAGGGGGCAGCCGAGCAGTACTTC
J gene: TRBJ2-7; V gene: TRBV12-3/TRBV12-4; clone size: -; D gene: -; CDR3 protein: CASSLGQIHSYEQYF; CDR3 DNA: TGTGCCAGCAGCCTAGGACAGATCCACTCCTACGAGCAGTACTTC
J gene: TRBJ2-7; V gene: TRBV5-1; clone size: -; D gene: -; CDR3 protein: CASSPDGGPYEQYF; CDR3 DNA: TGCGCCAGCAGCCCGGACGGGGGGCCCTACGAGCAGTACTTC
J gene: TRBJ1-6; V gene: TRBV7-6; clone size: few; D gene: -; CDR3 protein: CASSPQSAPSSYNSPLHF; CDR3 DNA: TGTGCCAGCAGCCCGCAGTCTGCTCCAAGCTCCTATAATTCACCCCTCCACTTT
J gene: TRBJ2-3; V gene: TRBV5-1; clone size: -; D gene: -; CDR3 protein: CASSLNPAGPTDTQYF; CDR3 DNA: TGCGCCAGCAGCTTGAACCCAGCGGGCCCCACAGATACGCAGTATTTT
J gene: TRBJ2-1; V gene: TRBV5-5; clone size: -; D gene: -; CDR3 protein: CASSSPGDSIPTYNEQFF; CDR3 DNA: TGTGCCAGCAGCTCACCGGGGGACTCTATACCGACATACAATGAGCAGTTCTTC
J gene: TRBJ1-6; V gene: TRBV6-5; clone size: few; D gene: -; CDR3 protein: CASSYGLNSPLHF; CDR3 DNA: TGTGCCAGCAGTTACGGCTTGAATTCACCCCTCCACTTT
J gene: TRBJ2-6; V gene: TRBV6-1; clone size: many; D gene: -; CDR3 protein: CASRMSGANVLTF; CDR3 DNA: TGTGCCAGCAGAATGTCTGGGGCCAACGTCCTGACTTTC